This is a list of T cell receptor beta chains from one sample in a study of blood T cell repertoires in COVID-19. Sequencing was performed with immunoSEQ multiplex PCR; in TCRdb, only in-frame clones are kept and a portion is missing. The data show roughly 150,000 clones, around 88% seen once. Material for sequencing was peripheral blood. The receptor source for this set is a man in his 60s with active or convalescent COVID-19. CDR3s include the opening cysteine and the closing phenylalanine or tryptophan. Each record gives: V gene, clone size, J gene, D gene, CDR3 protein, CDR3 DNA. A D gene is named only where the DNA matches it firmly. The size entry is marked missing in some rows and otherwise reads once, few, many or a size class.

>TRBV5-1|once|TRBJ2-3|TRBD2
CASSFEGRRLAPPDTQYF
TGCGCCAGCAGCTTTGAGGGGCGGCGACTAGCTCCCCCAGATACGCAGTATTTT
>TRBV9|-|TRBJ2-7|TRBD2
CASSVATGDWREGFYEQYF
TGTGCCAGCAGCGTAGCTACGGGTGACTGGCGGGAGGGATTCTACGAGCAGTACTTC
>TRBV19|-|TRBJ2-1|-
CASSSPRRADEQFF
TGTGCCAGTAGTAGTCCTAGGAGGGCCGATGAGCAGTTCTTC
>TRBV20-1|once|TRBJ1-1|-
CSASKSRGLTEAFF
TGCAGTGCTAGTAAAAGCAGGGGTCTCACTGAAGCTTTCTTT
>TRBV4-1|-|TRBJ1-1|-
CASSQDIVTAADF
TGCGCCAGCAGCCAAGATATCGTGACGGCGGCCGACTTT
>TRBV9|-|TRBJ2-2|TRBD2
CASSPLGASGGAGELFF
TGTGCCAGCAGCCCTCTTGGGGCTAGCGGGGGGGCCGGGGAGCTGTTTTTT
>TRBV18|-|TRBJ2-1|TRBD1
CASSPSDRRYNEQFF
TGTGCCAGCTCCCCCTCGGACAGGAGATACAATGAGCAGTTCTTC
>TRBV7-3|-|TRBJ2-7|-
CASSPRVGEQYF
TGTGCCAGCAGCCCCAGGGTTGGCGAGCAGTACTTC
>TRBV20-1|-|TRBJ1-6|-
CSASAYNSPLHF
TGCAGTGCTAGTGCGTATAATTCACCCCTCCACTTT
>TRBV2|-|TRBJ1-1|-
CASEEGMAANTEAFF
TGTGCCAGCGAAGAGGGTATGGCAGCGAACACTGAAGCTTTCTTT
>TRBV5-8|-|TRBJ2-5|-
CASSGGTQYF
TGTGCCAGCAGCGGAGGGACCCAGTACTTC
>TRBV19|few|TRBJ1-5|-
CASRETVPNQPQHF
TGTGCCAGTAGGGAGACAGTGCCTAATCAGCCCCAGCATTTT
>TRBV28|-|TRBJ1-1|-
CASRLQGNTEAFF
TGTGCCAGCAGATTACAGGGGAACACTGAAGCTTTCTTT
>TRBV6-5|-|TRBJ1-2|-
CASTDYGYTF
TGTGCCAGCACTGACTATGGCTACACCTTC
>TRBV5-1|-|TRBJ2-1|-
CASSEEVGDNNEQFF
TGCGCCAGCAGCGAAGAAGTTGGGGACAACAATGAGCAGTTCTTC
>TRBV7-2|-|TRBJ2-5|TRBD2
CASSLVGTSGNQETQYF
TGTGCCAGCAGCTTAGTCGGGACTAGCGGAAACCAAGAGACCCAGTACTTC
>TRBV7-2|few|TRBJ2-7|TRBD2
CASSLAGGAYEQYF
TGTGCCAGCAGCTTAGCGGGAGGGGCCTACGAGCAGTACTTC
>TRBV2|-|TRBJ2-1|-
CASSEVAEYEQFF
TGTGCCAGCAGTGAGGTCGCGGAATATGAGCAGTTCTTC
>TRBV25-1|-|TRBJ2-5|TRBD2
CASSELLAGGLPETQYF
TGTGCCAGCAGTGAATTACTAGCGGGAGGGCTTCCGGAGACCCAGTACTTC
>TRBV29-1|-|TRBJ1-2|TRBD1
CSAQTGVLGYTF
TGCAGCGCTCAAACAGGGGTACTTGGCTACACCTTC
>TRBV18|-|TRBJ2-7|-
CASSPPFQGGRFYF
TGTGCCAGCTCACCACCGTTCCAGGGGGGACGTTTCTACTTC
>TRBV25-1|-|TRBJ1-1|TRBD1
CASSELGQGRGDTEAFF
TGTGCCAGCAGTGAATTAGGACAGGGGAGAGGGGACACTGAAGCTTTCTTT
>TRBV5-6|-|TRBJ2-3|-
CASSFGRTDTQYF
TGTGCCAGCAGCTTTGGCCGCACAGATACGCAGTATTTT
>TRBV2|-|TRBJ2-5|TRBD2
CASRLAGIPQETQYF
TGTGCCAGTAGACTAGCGGGGATCCCCCAAGAGACCCAGTACTTC
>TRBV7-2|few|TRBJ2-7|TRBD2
CASSRGTSAGGVPYEQYF
TGTGCCAGCAGTAGGGGGACTAGCGCTGGGGGTGTCCCCTACGAGCAGTACTTC
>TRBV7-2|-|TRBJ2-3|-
CASRIQVPDTQYF
TGTGCCAGCAGGATACAGGTACCAGATACGCAGTATTTT
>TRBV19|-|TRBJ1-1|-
CASSPTGEGGSEAFF
TGTGCCAGTAGCCCAACTGGGGAGGGAGGGTCTGAAGCTTTCTTT
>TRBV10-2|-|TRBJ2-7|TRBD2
CASSDFSGRGEQYF
TGCGCCAGCAGTGATTTCAGCGGGAGAGGCGAGCAGTACTTC
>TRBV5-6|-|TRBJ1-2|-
CASSLDLGDGGAYGYTF
TGTGCCAGCAGCTTGGATCTTGGGGACGGGGGAGCCTATGGCTACACCTTC
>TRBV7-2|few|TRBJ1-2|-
CASSLLQAPGYTF
TGTGCCAGCAGCTTATTACAGGCCCCGGGCTACACCTTC
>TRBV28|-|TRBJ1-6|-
CASSLPSLSPSPLHF
TGTGCCAGCAGTTTACCCTCACTCTCTCCTTCACCCCTCCACTTT